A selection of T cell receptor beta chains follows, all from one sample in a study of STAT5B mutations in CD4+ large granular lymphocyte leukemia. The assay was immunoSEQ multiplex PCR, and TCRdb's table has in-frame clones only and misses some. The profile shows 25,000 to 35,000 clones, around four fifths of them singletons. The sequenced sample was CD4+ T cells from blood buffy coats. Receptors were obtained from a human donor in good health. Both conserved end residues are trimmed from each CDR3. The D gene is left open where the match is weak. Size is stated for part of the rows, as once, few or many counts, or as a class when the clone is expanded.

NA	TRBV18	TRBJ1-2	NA	ASSPVGNYGYT
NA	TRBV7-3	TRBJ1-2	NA	ASSRGGGTWGYT
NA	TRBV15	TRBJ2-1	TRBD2	ATSREPERELYNEQF
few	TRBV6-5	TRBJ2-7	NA	ASSYGAGAYEQY
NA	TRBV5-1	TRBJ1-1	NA	ASSLGGRGGTEAF
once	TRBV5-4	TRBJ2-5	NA	ASSLVRASPETQY
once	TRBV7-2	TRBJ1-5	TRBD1	ASSSRQGAQPQH
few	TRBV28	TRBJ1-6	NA	ASSSPIREAGSPLH
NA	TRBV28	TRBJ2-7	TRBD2	ATIPPRTSGSYEQY
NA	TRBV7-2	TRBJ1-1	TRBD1	ASSADRASTEAF
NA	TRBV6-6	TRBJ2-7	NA	ASSYEGGLSY
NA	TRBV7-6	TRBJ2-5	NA	ASSPLTGETQY
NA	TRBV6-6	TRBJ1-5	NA	ASSYTRYQPQH
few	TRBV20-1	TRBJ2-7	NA	SAPDSYEQY
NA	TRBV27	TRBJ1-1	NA	ASSLSPEGRFVGTEAF
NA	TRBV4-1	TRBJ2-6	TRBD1	ASSQEGTGFGGANVLT
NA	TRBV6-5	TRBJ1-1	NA	ASSYGGYTEAF
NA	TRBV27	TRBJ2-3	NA	ASSFVDGWRAADTQY
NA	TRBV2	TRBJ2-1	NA	ASSILGLRGNEQF
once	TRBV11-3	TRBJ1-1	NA	ASSLGRGSTEAF
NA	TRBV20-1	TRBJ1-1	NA	SSSANTEAF
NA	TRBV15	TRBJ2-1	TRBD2	ATSRDLAGVNEQF
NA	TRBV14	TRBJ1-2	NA	ASSQVGASNYGYT
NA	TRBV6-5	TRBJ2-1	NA	AIQRNPGEQF
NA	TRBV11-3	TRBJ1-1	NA	ASSLYQSEAF
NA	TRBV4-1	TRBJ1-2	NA	ASSPQDGTNYGYT
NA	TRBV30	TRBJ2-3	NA	AWSVGRYTDTQY
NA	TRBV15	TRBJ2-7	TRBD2	ATSRVIARGGYEQY
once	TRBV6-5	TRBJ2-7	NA	ASRGSTYEQY
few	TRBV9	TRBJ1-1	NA	ASSPQLRGDTEAF
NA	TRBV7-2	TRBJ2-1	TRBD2	ASSLFGGTSAYNEQF
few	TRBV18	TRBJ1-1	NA	ASFWQLDTEAF
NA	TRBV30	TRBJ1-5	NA	AWQGGSNQPQH
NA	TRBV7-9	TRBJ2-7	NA	ASSFTGTYEQY
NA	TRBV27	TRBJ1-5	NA	ASSLSTADNQPQH
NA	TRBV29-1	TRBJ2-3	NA	SGARALAATDTQY
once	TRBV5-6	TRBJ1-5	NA	ASSLDPNQPQH
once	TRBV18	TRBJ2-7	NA	ASSPRAGQEHYEQY
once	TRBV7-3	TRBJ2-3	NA	ASSPPQRQGDADTQY
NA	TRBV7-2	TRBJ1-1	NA	ASSLVQPRNTEAF
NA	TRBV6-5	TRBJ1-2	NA	ASSSAGGGGKYGYT
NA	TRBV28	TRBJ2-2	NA	ASSLNTGELF
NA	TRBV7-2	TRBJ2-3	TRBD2	ASSFLTSGGADTQY
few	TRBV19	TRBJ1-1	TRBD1	ASGSGTGSEAF
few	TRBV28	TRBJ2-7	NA	ASSLGGGYEQY
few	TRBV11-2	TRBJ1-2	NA	ASSFRGTLYGYT
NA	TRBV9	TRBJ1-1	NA	ASSVSQQYGVEAF
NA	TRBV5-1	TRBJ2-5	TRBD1	ASSISMPGQKETQY
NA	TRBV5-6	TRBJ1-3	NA	ASSWKMLGGSGNTIY
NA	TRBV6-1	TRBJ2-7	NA	ASRTGSHEQY
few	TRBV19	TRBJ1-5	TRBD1	ASSIGRTGDNQPQH
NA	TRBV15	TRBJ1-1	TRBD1	ATSGLTGVNTEAF
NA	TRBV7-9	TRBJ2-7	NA	ASSSRQSSYEQY
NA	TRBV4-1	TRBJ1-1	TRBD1	ASSQGAARTGSTEAF
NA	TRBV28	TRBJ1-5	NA	ASRKIDSNQPQH
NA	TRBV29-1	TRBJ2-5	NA	SVAGVGLETQY
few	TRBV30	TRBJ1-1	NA	AWSVVNTEAF
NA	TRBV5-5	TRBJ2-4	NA	ASRSERAENIQY
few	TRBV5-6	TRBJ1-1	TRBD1	ASSLQGGFSTEAF
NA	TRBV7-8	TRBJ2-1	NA	ASSLFSHEQF